Listed here are 32 T cell receptor beta chains from one sample, sequenced in a study of T cells in Graves' hyperthyroidism and ophthalmopathy. RNA transcripts provided the source from which TCR beta CDR3 regions were amplified. A set of HTBI primers served as the primers for a first-round RT-PCR of the TCR CDR3. One entry per CDR3 protein results from TCRdb running MiXCR on the multiplex PCR reads. The sample holds fewer than 450,000 distinct CDR3 sequences, about a sixth seen once. The sample consisted of blood. The receptors originated from a woman aged 25 to 39 with Graves' hyperthyroidism that later progressed to Graves' ophthalmopathy.

The rearrangement links TRBV24-1 to TRBJ2-3, with D perhaps matching TRBD1 (5 bases). Germline CDR1 KGHDR, CDR2 SFDVKD. The CDR3 contains 13 residues. Between the trimmed V and J ends, which lost 9 bases and 2 bases, there was a span of 11 bases. CDR3 DNA sequence: TGTGCCACCGCTTACAGGAACACAGATACGCAGTATTTT. This gives the protein CATAYRNTDTQYF.

This clonotype occurred many times. The chain links TRBV3-1 to TRBJ2-6, with D tentatively TRBD1 (6 bases). Germline V CDR1 and CDR2: LGHDT, YNNKEL (reference sequence). The V and J ends lost 5 bases and 3 bases respectively, with 11 bases between them. CDR3 length equals 15 residues. CDR3 in amino acids: CASSTQGLGANVLTF. Written as DNA, the CDR3 is TGTGCCAGCAGCACACAGGGTCTTGGGGCCAACGTCCTGACTTTC.

The sample holds many counts of this clonotype. The V call is TRBV7-9, the J call TRBJ1-4; D call uncertain. The CDR3 loop spans 16 amino acids. The ends were cut back, 1 base at V and 4 bases at J, with 13 bases in the middle. The germline gives CDR1 SEHNR, CDR2 FQNEAQ (reference sequence). In DNA form, the CDR3 reads TGTGCCAGCAGCTTAGGATCGTACCCCGGTAATGAAAAACTGTTTTTT. This gives the protein CASSLGSYPGNEKLFF.

At least ten counts were recorded for this clonotype. The rearrangement joins TRBV29-1 to TRBJ2-3, with 9 bases fitting TRBD1. The germline V gene encodes CDR1 SQVTM and CDR2 ANQGSEA. CDR3 length equals 14 residues. The ends lost 3 bases at V and 0 bases at J; junction bases unmatched: 1. The CDR3 spells CSVEGQGSTDTQYF. The CDR3 DNA is TGCAGCGTTGAGGGACAGGGAAGCACAGATACGCAGTATTTT.

This clonotype was seen a few times. The rearrangement links TRBV11-3 to TRBJ2-1, with D perhaps matching TRBD1 (5 bases). Trimming stripped 5 bases from V and 5 bases from J, with 10 bases between. The CDR3 has 13 amino acids. From germline, CDR1 is SGHNT and CDR2 YENEEA. In DNA form, the CDR3 reads TGTGCCAGCAGCCCTGGACACAACAATGAGCAGTTCTTC. It translates to CASSPGHNNEQFF. Complete variable domain (other parts from reference TRBV11-3 and TRBJ2-1): EAGVVQSPRYKIIEKKQPVAFWCNPISGHNTLYWYLQNLGQGPELLIRYENEEAVDDSQLPKDRFSAERLKGVDSTLKIQPAELGDSAVYLCASSPGHNNEQFFGPGTRLTVL.

This clonotype was detected only a few times. The genes are TRBV27 and TRBJ1-1; D is ambiguous. The V gene lost 6 bases and the J gene lost 0 bases, with 14 bases spanning the gap. The germline gives CDR1 MNHEY, CDR2 SMNVEV (reference sequence). The CDR3 runs to 15 residues. CDR3 sequence reads: CASRILAGMNTEAFF. CDR3 DNA: TGTGCCAGCAGGATACTGGCTGGGATGAACACTGAAGCTTTCTTT.

This clonotype was seen a few times. The chain has TRBV19 and TRBJ2-7; 10 bases map to TRBD2. This CDR3 is 14 amino acids long. Germline V CDR1 and CDR2: LNHDA, SQIVND (reference sequence). V gave up 4 bases and J gave up 4 bases; unmatched junction bases: 4. CDR3 in DNA: TGTGCCAGTAGTACTAGCGGGGGATTATACGAGCAGTACTTC. Translated: CASSTSGGLYEQYF.

This clonotype has a handful of counts. The chain uses TRBV19 and TRBJ2-7; weak D call: TRBD2 (5 bases). The CDR3 covers 14 residues. Trimming cost V 4 bases and J 2 bases, with 12 bases left between them. The germline V gene encodes CDR1 LNHDA and CDR2 SQIVND (reference sequence). The DNA for the CDR3 is TGTGCCAGTAGTAATTCATGGGGAGCCTACGAGCAGTACTTC. As protein: CASSNSWGAYEQYF.

The V and J genes are TRBV4-1 and TRBJ2-7; TRBD2 might be the D (6 bases). CDR3 size: 16 residues. The germline V gene encodes CDR1 MGHRA and CDR2 YSYEKL. Deletions cut 0 bases from V and 0 bases from J, with 12 bases between. CDR3 in amino acids: CASSQDTGGYSYEQYF. CDR3 bases: TGCGCCAGCAGCCAAGATACAGGAGGGTACTCCTACGAGCAGTACTTC.

This clonotype was recorded many times. The chain links TRBV7-2 to TRBJ2-2, with D possibly called TRBD1 or TRBD2 (6 bases each). The CDR3 consists of 15 residues. The V and J ends lost 3 bases and 4 bases respectively, with 12 bases between them. The V gene's germline CDR1 is SGHTA and CDR2 FQGNSA. This CDR3 reads CASSLQGGSTGELFF. DNA of the CDR3: TGTGCCAGCAGCTTGCAAGGGGGGAGCACCGGGGAGCTGTTTTTT.

This clonotype was detected ten times or more. This chain uses TRBV28 with TRBJ2-7; 10 nucleotides align to TRBD1. CDR3 length: 15 amino acids. J gave up 2 bases and V 1 base, and 2 bases lay outside the gene matches. The germline CDR1 and CDR2 sequences are MDHEN and SYDVKM. The CDR3 region has the DNA TGTGCCAGCAGTTTATCCGGGACAGGGGCCTACGAGCAGTACTTC. This codes for CASSLSGTGAYEQYF. The entire variable domain, with the rest obtained from reference TRBV28 and TRBJ2-7, is as follows: DVKVTQSSRYLVKRTGEKVFLECVQDMDHENMFWYRQDPGLGLRLIYFSYDVKMKEKGDIPEGYSVSREKKERFSLILESASTNQTSMYLCASSLSGTGAYEQYFGPGTRLTVT.

This clonotype was counted only a few times. The V gene is TRBV11-3, the J gene TRBJ2-1; 10 bases map to TRBD2. Germline V lookup: CDR1 SGHNT, CDR2 YENEEA. The CDR3 is made up of 18 amino acids. V lost 5 bases, J lost 1 base, and 11 bases stayed unmatched. The chain's CDR3 is CASSHARVAGGSYNEQFF. The DNA of the CDR3 is TGTGCCAGCAGCCACGCAAGGGTAGCGGGAGGTTCCTACAATGAGCAGTTCTTC.

J is TRBJ1-5 and V is TRBV25-1, with D possibly being TRBD1 (5 bases). CDR1 and CDR2 (germline): MGHDK, SYGVNS. This CDR3 is 14 amino acids long. Trimming cost V 2 bases and J 4 bases, with 9 bases left between them. The CDR3 region is CASSEVQGNQPQHF. The CDR3 nucleotides are TGTGCCAGCAGTGAAGTCCAGGGAAATCAGCCCCAGCATTTT.

The rearrangement uses TRBV12-3 or TRBV12-4 and TRBJ1-1, with 9 bases matching TRBD1. This CDR3 comprises 14 residues. V was clipped by 6 bases and J by 8 bases; unmatched bases: 10. This chain's CDR3 is CASREEQGAYEAFF. CDR3 coding DNA: TGTGCCAGCAGGGAAGAACAGGGGGCGTACGAAGCTTTCTTT.

J is TRBJ2-2 and V is TRBV12-3 or TRBV12-4; the match to TRBD2 covers 8 bases. The CDR3 length is 15 residues. The trim removed 5 bases at V and 4 bases at J, leaving 6 bases unmatched. The CDR3, as DNA: TGTGCCAGCAGTAGCGGGGGATCGTCCACCGGGGAGCTGTTTTTT. Encoded protein: CASSSGGSSTGELFF.

This clonotype has at least ten counts. The chain recombines TRBV28 with TRBJ2-5; a weak D match, TRBD2 (7 bases). Germline V CDR1 and CDR2: MDHEN, SYDVKM. The CDR3 totals 18 residues. V gave up 3 bases and J gave up 3 bases, with 23 bases separating them. The CDR3 DNA sequence: TGTGCCAGCAGTTTTACGGAGGGCGGGGGCACTGCTAAAGAGACCCAGTACTTC. It is translated as CASSFTEGGGTAKETQYF.

This clonotype came up many times. This chain uses TRBV20-1 with TRBJ1-4; the D gene is possibly TRBD1 (5 bases). The CDR3 totals 15 residues. Germline CDR1 reads DFQATT; CDR2 reads SNEGSKA (reference sequence). V was trimmed by 3 bases and J by 7 bases, leaving 18 bases between them. CDR3 residues: CSASQLGRDTEKLFF. The CDR3 DNA sequence: TGCAGTGCTAGCCAATTGGGCAGGGATACTGAAAAACTGTTTTTT.

With regard to this clonotype: Germline and junction disagree at one end, which may indicate a read error. This chain joins TRBV11-1 and TRBJ1-2; no definite D call. There are 14 residues in the CDR3. The V gene's germline CDR1 is SGHAT and CDR2 FQDESV (reference sequence). DNA for the CDR3: TGTGCCAGCAGCTTAGGGGCGGGAGTCTATGGCTACGCCTTC. It is translated as CASSLGAGVYGYAF.

At least ten counts were recorded for this clonotype. The chain combines TRBV3-1 with TRBJ2-1; 13 bases are shared with TRBD2. V gave up 4 bases and J gave up 2 bases; unmatched junction bases: 8. The CDR3 is made up of 18 amino acids. CDR1 is LGHDT, CDR2 YNNKEL, per germline (reference sequence). The CDR3 sequence: CASSPRWTSGRTYNEQFF. CDR3 DNA: TGTGCCAGCAGCCCACGGTGGACTAGCGGGAGAACCTACAATGAGCAGTTCTTC.

This clonotype has ten or more counts. The chain links TRBV20-1 to TRBJ2-3; D assignment may be TRBD1 or TRBD2 (5 bases each). CDR3 length equals 15 residues. V lost 3 bases and J lost 2, with 15 bases in between. Germline assignment: CDR1 DFQATT and CDR2 SNEGSKA (reference sequence). As DNA, the CDR3 is TGCAGTGCTAGCGGGGCTCGAGGTTTCACAGATACGCAGTATTTT. Translation: CSASGARGFTDTQYF.

This clonotype was counted many times. This chain uses TRBV10-3 with TRBJ1-5; 8 bases align to TRBD1. The CDR3 runs to 15 residues. The V gene's germline CDR1 is ENHRY and CDR2 SYGVKD. Unmatched junction bases numbered 13, after V lost 5 bases and J lost 10 bases. The DNA of the CDR3 is TGTGCCATCAGTTCCGGACAGGGTCGGAGTCACCCCCAGCATTTT. Its protein is CAISSGQGRSHPQHF.

Many counts were recorded for this clonotype. V and J are TRBV28 and TRBJ2-7; D not resolved. Germline V gene sequence: CDR1 MDHEN, CDR2 SYDVKM. Trimming took 2 bases from V and 2 from J, leaving 10 bases between them. This CDR3 has 14 amino acids. In nucleotides, the CDR3 is TGTGCCAGCAGTTTAGCGCTCAACCCCTACGAGCAGTACTTC. Translated, it gives CASSLALNPYEQYF.

This clonotype was seen many times. V and J are TRBV29-1 and TRBJ2-7, with D perhaps TRBD1 or TRBD2 (6 bases each). Germline values: CDR1 SQVTM, CDR2 ANQGSEA. The CDR3 sequence is 13 residues long. The V and J ends lost 4 bases and 2 bases respectively, with 12 bases between them. The CDR3 region has the DNA TGCAGCGTTGGGGGCGGGGACACCTACGAGCAGTACTTC. It translates to CSVGGGDTYEQYF.

The rearrangement joins TRBV3-1 to TRBJ1-5; a possible D gene is TRBD1 (6 bases). V was clipped by 0 bases and J by 3 bases, with 15 bases between them. CDR1 is LGHDT, CDR2 YNNKEL, per germline (reference sequence). This CDR3 spans 17 amino acids. The CDR3 sequence: CASSQEGAGEDNQPQHF. DNA of the CDR3: TGTGCCAGCAGCCAAGAGGGGGCAGGGGAGGACAATCAGCCCCAGCATTTT.

This clonotype occurred many times. This rearrangement joins TRBV2 to TRBJ1-1, with D hard to call. V was clipped by 4 bases and J by 1 base, with 4 bases between them. Germline V gene data show CDR1 as SNHLY and CDR2 as FYNNEI. CDR3 length equals 12 residues. The CDR3 sequence: CASSGQNTEAFF. CDR3 sequence (DNA): TGTGCCAGCAGTGGACAGAACACTGAAGCTTTCTTT.

This clonotype has ten or more counts. The chain has TRBV5-1 and TRBJ2-2; TRBD2 agrees at 7 bases. Germline trimming cut 4 bases from V and 3 bases from J; bases unmatched to any gene: 6. Per the germline V gene, CDR1 is SGHRS and CDR2 is YFSETQ. This CDR3 has 15 residues. The CDR3 DNA reads TGCGCCAGCAGCCTGGGAGGGCCCGACACCGGGGAGCTGTTTTTT. It yields the protein CASSLGGPDTGELFF.

With respect to this clonotype: The junction does not match germline at one end; this may be a read error. This sequence joins TRBV29-1 and TRBJ1-2, with unresolved D. The CDR3 has 14 amino acids. Germline CDR1 reads SQVTM; CDR2 reads ANQGSEA. CDR3 in amino acids: CSVEDFQFKDGYAF. CDR3 DNA: TGCAGCGTTGAAGACTTCCAATTCAAGGATGGCTACGCCTTC.

This clonotype was seen ten or more times. This sequence joins TRBV28 and TRBJ1-2, with 10 bases fitting TRBD1. CDR1 is MDHEN and CDR2 is SYDVKM in the germline V gene. Trimming at V came to 6 bases and at J to 6 bases, leaving 4 bases not matched to a gene. There are 13 residues in the CDR3. The DNA for the CDR3 is TGTGCCAGCAGGGACAGGGGGAGGGATGGCTACACCTTC. Encoded protein: CASRDRGRDGYTF.

This clonotype has a count of ten or more. The rearrangement links TRBV2 to TRBJ2-5; TRBD1 matches 11 bases. The CDR3 covers 15 residues. V shed 6 bases, J shed 3 bases, and the junction held 6 bases outside the gene matches. From germline, CDR1 is SNHLY and CDR2 FYNNEI. CDR3 protein: CASSRDRGNKETQYF. In DNA, the CDR3 is TGTGCCAGCAGCCGGGACAGGGGGAATAAAGAGACCCAGTACTTC.

This clonotype was seen only a few times. The rearrangement uses TRBV29-1 and TRBJ2-1, with a tentative D call TRBD2 (5 bases). In germline, CDR1 is SQVTM, CDR2 ANQGSEA. V lost 7 bases and J 0 bases, leaving 13 bases between the germline ends. The CDR3 runs 14 residues. The CDR3 protein is CSASLAGSYNEQFF. Here the CDR3 DNA reads TGCAGCGCCTCCCTAGCCGGCTCCTACAATGAGCAGTTCTTC.

This clonotype was found many times. The V gene is TRBV28, the J gene TRBJ1-1; a weak D match, TRBD1 (6 bases). The CDR3 is 20 residues long. The germline V gene encodes CDR1 MDHEN and CDR2 SYDVKM. Trimming shortened V by 5 bases and J by 1 base, and 29 bases separated the two germline ends. This CDR3 is CASSPPDILGQKAWNTEAFF. Here the CDR3 DNA reads TGTGCCAGCAGTCCTCCCGACATTTTAGGACAGAAGGCTTGGAACACTGAAGCTTTCTTT.

This clonotype was counted many times. The J gene is TRBJ2-5, the V gene TRBV4-1, with TRBD2 matching over 8 bases. Looked up from germline, CDR1 is MGHRA and CDR2 is YSYEKL. J gave up 1 base and V 2 bases, and 3 bases lay outside the gene matches. CDR3 length: 15 amino acids. CDR3 nucleotide sequence: TGCGCCAGCAGCCAATGGCGGGGGGCCCAAGAGACCCAGTACTTC. Protein product: CASSQWRGAQETQYF.